The present entry profiles one T cell receptor (beta chain) with its context. Its antigen remains unknown. The CDR3 sequence is 14 residues long. V lost 1 base and J lost 6, with 10 bases in between. Germline-derived CDR1 and CDR2 are LGHNA and YNFKEQ. This specimen belongs to a study of cytomegalovirus exposure and HLA in healthy donors. Study conclusions and caveats: Within a later analysis, the majority of CMV-associated TCR beta chains appeared HLA-restricted. An ancestry cluster, one associated with Asian ancestry, reportedly showed fewer N-insertions than the approximately 670-donor mean in a later analysis.

It was with 60 Vbeta and 13 Jbeta primers that the PCR ran. Generated by immunoSEQ multiplex PCR, the TCRdb table keeps only in-frame clones and is missing some. The data hold approximately 140,000 clones, with roughly 82% observed a single time. The receptor was derived from a boy aged 5-17 years in good health and CMV-seronegative. The sample consisted of PBMCs. This chain links TRBV4-2 with TRBJ1-5; D call uncertain. CDR3 loop: CASSQGGWGQPQHF. The CDR3 DNA is TGTGCCAGCAGCCAAGGAGGGTGGGGTCAGCCCCAGCATTTT.